This T cell receptor (beta chain) was documented in a study of identical twins. Trimming removed 8 bases at V and 3 bases at J, with 13 bases between. The CDR3 is 13 amino acids. Germline lookup yields CDR1 SEHNR and CDR2 FQNEAQ (reference sequence). A single record per CDR3 protein comes from TCRdb applying MiXCR to the 5' RACE reads. The repertoire holds approximately 260,000 distinct CDR3 sequences, with roughly 8% as singletons. The same sample was also used in a study of yellow fever vaccine responses in identical twins.

The sequencing sample was made of CD8+ T cells sorted from blood. The TCR comes from a woman between 18 and 29 years old in good health. The V call is TRBV7-9, the J call TRBJ1-1, with D possibly being TRBD1 (6 bases). The DNA for the CDR3 is TGTGCCAGCGGTGGGAGGGGGTACACTGAAGCTTTCTTT. Translation: CASGGRGYTEAFF.